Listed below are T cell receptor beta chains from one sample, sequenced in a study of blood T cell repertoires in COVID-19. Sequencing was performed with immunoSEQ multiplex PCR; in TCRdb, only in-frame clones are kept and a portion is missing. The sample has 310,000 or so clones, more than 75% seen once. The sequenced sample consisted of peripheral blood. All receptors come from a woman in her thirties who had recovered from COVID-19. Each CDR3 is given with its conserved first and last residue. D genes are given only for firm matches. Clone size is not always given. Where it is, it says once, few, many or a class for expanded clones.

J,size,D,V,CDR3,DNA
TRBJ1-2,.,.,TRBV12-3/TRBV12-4,CASRDAVSYGYTF,TGTGCCAGCAGAGACGCGGTTAGCTATGGCTACACCTTC
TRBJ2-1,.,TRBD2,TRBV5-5,CASSLGGSGYEQFF,TGTGCCAGCAGCTTGGGCGGGAGTGGGTATGAGCAGTTCTTC
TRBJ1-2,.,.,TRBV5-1,CASSLGDRGYGYTF,TGCGCCAGCAGCTTGGGAGACAGAGGCTATGGCTACACCTTC
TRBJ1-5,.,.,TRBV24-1,CAIQGNGGNQPQHF,TGTGCCATCCAGGGTAACGGGGGGAATCAGCCCCAGCATTTT
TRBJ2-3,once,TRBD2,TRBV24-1,CATRRGGTDTQYF,TGTGCCACCAGGCGGGGGGGCACAGATACGCAGTATTTT
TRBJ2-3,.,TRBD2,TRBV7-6,CASRLAGAWSDTQYF,TGTGCCAGCAGGCTAGCGGGAGCCTGGTCAGATACGCAGTATTTT
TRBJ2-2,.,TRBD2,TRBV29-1,CSVRTSEGSTGELFF,TGCAGCGTTAGGACTAGCGAGGGAAGCACCGGGGAGCTGTTTTTT
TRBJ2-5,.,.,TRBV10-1,CASGYLEGAFGETQYF,TGCGCCAGCGGTTATCTGGAGGGGGCGTTCGGGGAGACCCAGTACTTC
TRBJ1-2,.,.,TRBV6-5,CASSRGGTTNYGYTF,TGTGCCAGCAGCCGAGGGGGAACCACTAACTATGGCTACACCTTC
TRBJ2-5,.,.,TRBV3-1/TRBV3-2,CASSQFLRETQYF,TGTGCCAGCAGCCAATTTTTACGGGAGACCCAGTACTTC
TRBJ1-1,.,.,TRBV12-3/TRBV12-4,CASSPQLNTEAFF,TGTGCCAGCAGCCCCCAATTGAACACTGAAGCTTTCTTT